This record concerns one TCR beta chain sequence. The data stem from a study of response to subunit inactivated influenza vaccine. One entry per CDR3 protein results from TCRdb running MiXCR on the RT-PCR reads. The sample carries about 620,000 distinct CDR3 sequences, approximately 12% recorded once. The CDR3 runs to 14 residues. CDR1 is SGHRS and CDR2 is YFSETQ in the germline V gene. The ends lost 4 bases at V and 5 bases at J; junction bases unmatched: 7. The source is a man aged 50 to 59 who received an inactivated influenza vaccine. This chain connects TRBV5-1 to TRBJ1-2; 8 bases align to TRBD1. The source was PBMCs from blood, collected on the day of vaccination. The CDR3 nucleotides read TGCGCCAGCAGCCAGCGGGGACAGGCGTATGGCTACACCTTC. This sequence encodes CASSQRGQAYGYTF.